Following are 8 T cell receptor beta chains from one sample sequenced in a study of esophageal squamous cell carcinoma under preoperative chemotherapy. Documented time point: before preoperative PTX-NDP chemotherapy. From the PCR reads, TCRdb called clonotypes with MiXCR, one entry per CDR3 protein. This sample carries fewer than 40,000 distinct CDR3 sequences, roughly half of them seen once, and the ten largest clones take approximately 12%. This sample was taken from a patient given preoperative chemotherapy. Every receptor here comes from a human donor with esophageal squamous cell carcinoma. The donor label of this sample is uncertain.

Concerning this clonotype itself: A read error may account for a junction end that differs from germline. CDR3 in amino acids: CASSELWVSSTNTQYF. CDR3 sequence (DNA): TGTGCCAGCAGTGAATTGTGGGTGAGCTCCACAAATACGCAGTATTTT. The V gene is TRBV6-1, the J gene TRBJ2-3; D unclear. The V gene's germline CDR1 is MNHNS and CDR2 SASEGT. The CDR3 length is 16 residues.

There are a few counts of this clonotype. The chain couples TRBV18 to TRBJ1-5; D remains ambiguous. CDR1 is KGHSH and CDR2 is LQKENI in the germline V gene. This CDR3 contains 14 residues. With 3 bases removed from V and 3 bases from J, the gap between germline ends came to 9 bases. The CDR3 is CASSPYKNNQPQHF. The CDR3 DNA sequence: TGTGCCAGCTCACCTTACAAGAACAATCAGCCCCAGCATTTT. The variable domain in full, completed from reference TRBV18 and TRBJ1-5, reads NAGVMQNPRHLVRRRGQEARLRCSPMKGHSHVYWYRQLPEEGLKFMVYLQKENIIDESGMPKERFSAEFPKEGPSILRIQQVVRGDSAAYFCASSPYKNNQPQHFGDGTRLSIL.

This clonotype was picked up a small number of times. For the CDR3, the DNA is TGTGCCAGCAGCTTAGGAGCGGGAGGCCTCTACGAGCAGTTCTTC. Encoded protein: CASSLGAGGLYEQFF. The V and J genes are TRBV7-2 and TRBJ2-1, with 9 positions matching TRBD2. The ends lost 1 base at V and 10 bases at J; junction bases unmatched: 8. The CDR3 spans 15 residues. From germline, CDR1 is SGHTA and CDR2 FQGNSA. The full variable domain, completed using reference TRBV7-2 and TRBJ2-1, is GAGVSQSPSNKVTEKGKDVELRCDPISGHTALYWYRQSLGQGLEFLIYFQGNSAPDKSGLPSDRFSAERTGGSVSTLTIQRTQQEDSAVYLCASSLGAGGLYEQFFGPGTRLTVL.

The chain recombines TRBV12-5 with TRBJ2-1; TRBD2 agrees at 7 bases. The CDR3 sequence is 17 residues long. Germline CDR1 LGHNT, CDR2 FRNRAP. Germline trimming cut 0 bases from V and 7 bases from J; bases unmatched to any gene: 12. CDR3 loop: CASGLVLAPLFTNEQFF. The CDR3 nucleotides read TGTGCTAGTGGTTTGGTACTAGCGCCACTCTTCACAAATGAGCAGTTCTTC. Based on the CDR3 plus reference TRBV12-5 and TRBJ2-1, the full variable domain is DARVTQTPRHKVTEMGQEVTMRCQPILGHNTVFWYRQTMMQGLELLAYFRNRAPLDDSGMPKDRFSAEMPDATLATLKIQPSEPRDSAVYFCASGLVLAPLFTNEQFFGPGTRLTVL.

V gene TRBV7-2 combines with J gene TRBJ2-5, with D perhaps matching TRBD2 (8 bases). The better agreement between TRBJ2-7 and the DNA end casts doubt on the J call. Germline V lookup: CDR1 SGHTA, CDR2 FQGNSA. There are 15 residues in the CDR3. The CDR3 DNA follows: TGTGCCAGCAGCCCAGGGGGACTAGGAGGCTACGAGCAGTACTTC. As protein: CASSPGGLGGYEQYF.

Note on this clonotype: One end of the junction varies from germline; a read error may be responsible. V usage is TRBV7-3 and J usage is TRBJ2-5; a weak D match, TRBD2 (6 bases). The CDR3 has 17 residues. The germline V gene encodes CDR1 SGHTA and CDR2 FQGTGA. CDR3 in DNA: TGTGCCAGCAGCGCGGTACCCGCGGGCGGGGACCAAGACACCCAGTACTTC. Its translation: CASSAVPAGGDQDTQYF.

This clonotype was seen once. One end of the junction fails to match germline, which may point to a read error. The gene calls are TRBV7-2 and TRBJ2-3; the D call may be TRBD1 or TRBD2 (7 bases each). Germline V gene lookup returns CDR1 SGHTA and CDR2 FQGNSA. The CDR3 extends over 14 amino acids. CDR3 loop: CAGRGGGPTDTQYF. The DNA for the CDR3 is TGTGCCGGCAGGGGGGGGGGTCCCACAGATACCCAGTATTTT.

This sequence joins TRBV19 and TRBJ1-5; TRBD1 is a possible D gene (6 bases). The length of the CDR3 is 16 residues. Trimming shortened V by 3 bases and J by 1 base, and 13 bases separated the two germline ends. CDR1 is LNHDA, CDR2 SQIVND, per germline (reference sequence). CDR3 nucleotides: TGTGCCAGTAGTATCGGCAGGGGAGGCAGCAATCAGCCCCAGCATTTT. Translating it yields CASSIGRGGSNQPQHF.